Shown below are 25 T cell receptor beta chains from a single sample sequenced in a study of Tregs in tolerant kidney transplant recipients. The method was immunoSEQ multiplex PCR; TCRdb's version includes in-frame clones alone and lacks a portion of them. The table records fewer than 150,000 clones, around nine tenths of them present only once. Sequencing was done on a sample of CD4+ T cells from blood. The receptors here all came from a human donor in good health.

The V gene is TRBV5-1, the J gene TRBJ1-1; D gene unclear. The CDR3 has 15 amino acids. V lost 0 bases and J lost 0, with 9 bases in between. Germline V gene lookup returns CDR1 SGHRS and CDR2 YFSETQ. Here the CDR3 reads CASSLGPRVNTEAFF. The CDR3 nucleotides are TGCGCCAGCAGCTTGGGGCCGAGAGTGAACACTGAAGCTTTCTTT.

V usage is TRBV18 and J usage is TRBJ2-2; 10 nucleotides match TRBD2. The CDR3 sequence is 17 residues long. The germline V gene has CDR1 KGHSH and CDR2 LQKENI. The J segment lost 0 bases and the V segment lost 4 bases, leaving 5 bases of the junction unmatched. In nucleotides, the CDR3 is TGTGCCAGCTCACTGACTACTAGCGGGGCGAACACCGGGGAGCTGTTTTTT. Translation: CASSLTTSGANTGELFF. The variable domain in full, completed from reference TRBV18 and TRBJ2-2, reads NAGVMQNPRHLVRRRGQEARLRCSPMKGHSHVYWYRQLPEEGLKFMVYLQKENIIDESGMPKERFSAEFPKEGPSILRIQQVVRGDSAAYFCASSLTTSGANTGELFFGEGSRLTVL.

The V and J genes are TRBV7-3 and TRBJ2-1; a possible D gene is TRBD1 (6 bases). The ends were cut back, 0 bases at V and 3 bases at J, with 9 bases in the middle. This CDR3 has 15 residues. CDR1 is SGHTA, CDR2 FQGTGA, per germline. CDR3 amino acids: CASSLTRTDYNEQFF. The CDR3, as DNA: TGTGCCAGCAGCTTAACCCGGACAGACTACAATGAGCAGTTCTTC.

The gene calls are TRBV6-5 and TRBJ1-2, with D maybe TRBD1 (6 bases). The CDR3 has 13 amino acids. CDR1 is MNHEY, CDR2 SVGAGI, per germline. The V and J ends lost 6 bases and 2 bases respectively, with 10 bases between them. In nucleotides, the CDR3 is TGTGCCAGCAGGACAACAGGGAACTATGGCTACACCTTC. The encoded protein is CASRTTGNYGYTF.

The CDR3 DNA sequence: TGTGCCAGCAGTTTAGATGGAGGCGGCGGCTTTTCCTACAATGAGCAGTTCTTC. Protein sequence: CASSLDGGGGFSYNEQFF. The chain is built from TRBV27 and TRBJ2-1, with D possibly being TRBD2 (5 bases). The germline V and J ends were trimmed by 2 bases and 1 base, with 18 bases remaining between them. The CDR3 has 18 amino acids. Germline V gene data show CDR1 as MNHEY and CDR2 as SMNVEV (reference sequence).

The chain employs TRBV5-1 and TRBJ2-3; D is uncertain. Trimming shortened V by 0 bases and J by 2 bases, and 7 bases separated the two germline ends. CDR3 length: 14 amino acids. Germline CDR1 is SGHRS and CDR2 is YFSETQ. The CDR3 coding sequence is TGCGCCAGCAGCTTGGAGCAGCCCACAGATACGCAGTATTTT. Translation: CASSLEQPTDTQYF. Full variable domain (outside the CDR3, taken from reference TRBV5-1 and TRBJ2-3): KAGVTQTPRYLIKTRGQQVTLSCSPISGHRSVSWYQQTPGQGLQFLFEYFSETQRNKGNFPGRFSGRQFSNSRSEMNVSTLELGDSALYLCASSLEQPTDTQYFGPGTRLTVL.

The DNA for the CDR3 is TGTGCCAGCAGCTTCCGGGGACAGCTAAACACTGAAGCTTTCTTT. It codes for CASSFRGQLNTEAFF. The chain joins TRBV7-9 to TRBJ1-1; 7 nucleotides align to TRBD1. With 3 bases clipped from V and 2 bases from J, the junction kept 6 bases outside the gene matches. CDR3 size: 15 residues. CDR1 and CDR2 (germline): SEHNR, FQNEAQ (reference sequence).

The rearrangement uses TRBV19 and TRBJ2-7, with D unclear. Germline V CDR1 and CDR2: LNHDA, SQIVND (reference sequence). This CDR3 is built from 13 residues. The V end was cut by 3 bases, the J end by 3 bases, with 9 bases between. CDR3 loop: CASSIDARYEQYF. In DNA, the CDR3 is TGTGCCAGTAGTATTGATGCCCGCTACGAGCAGTACTTC.

The chain joins TRBV7-8 to TRBJ2-2, with 7 nucleotides matching TRBD2. Germline V gene data show CDR1 as SGHVS and CDR2 as FQNEAQ. V gave up 4 bases and J gave up 6 bases; unmatched junction bases: 14. This CDR3 is built from 17 residues. For the CDR3, the DNA is TGTGCCAGCAGCTCCTTAAGAGGACTAGAATTTTCCGGGGAGCTGTTTTTT. Translation gives CASSSLRGLEFSGELFF.

This chain uses TRBV4-2 with TRBJ1-4; D uncertain. The CDR3 is 14 amino acids. In germline, CDR1 is LGHNA, CDR2 YNFKEQ. V was cut by 3 bases and J by 7 bases, with 12 bases left in between. The CDR3 here is CASSQTEALEKLFF. The CDR3 nucleotides are TGTGCCAGCAGCCAGACGGAAGCCCTTGAAAAACTGTTTTTT.

This clone has just a few counts. The CDR3 protein is CASSKLSDMPSYEQYF. Here the CDR3 DNA reads TGTGCCAGCAGCAAATTGTCAGACATGCCTTCCTACGAGCAGTACTTC. The chain couples TRBV21-1 to TRBJ2-7; the D call of TRBD1 is as the table states it, not checked on the DNA. TRBV21-1 is tagged as a pseudogene. The CDR3 consists of 16 residues.

V usage is TRBV18 and J usage is TRBJ2-2; 7 bases line up with TRBD2. This CDR3 contains 15 residues. With V trimmed by 0 bases and J by 7 bases, 5 bases remained unmatched. In germline, CDR1 is KGHSH, CDR2 LQKENI. The DNA of the CDR3 is TGTGCCAGCTCACCACCAGCGGGAACAATCGGGGAGCTGTTTTTT. Amino acids: CASSPPAGTIGELFF. The full variable domain, rest sourced from reference TRBV18 and TRBJ2-2, is NAGVMQNPRHLVRRRGQEARLRCSPMKGHSHVYWYRQLPEEGLKFMVYLQKENIIDESGMPKERFSAEFPKEGPSILRIQQVVRGDSAAYFCASSPPAGTIGELFFGEGSRLTVL.

CDR3 amino acids: CASSATGMYTEAFF. The CDR3 bases are TGTGCCAGCAGTGCGACAGGGATGTACACTGAAGCTTTCTTT. The V call is TRBV2, the J call TRBJ1-1; 7 positions match TRBD1. Germline V gives CDR1 SNHLY, CDR2 FYNNEI. The CDR3 is 14 amino acids. Trimming at V came to 4 bases and at J to 3 bases, leaving 5 bases not matched to a gene.

In its sample, this clone was seen a few times. The chain carries TRBV5-5 and TRBJ1-1; 9 bases are shared with TRBD1. The CDR3 consists of 20 residues. V shed 2 bases and J 1 base; nucleotides not matched to a gene: 18. Germline values: CDR1 SGHKS, CDR2 YYEKEE (reference sequence). CDR3 residues: CASSFGGGWTGEFSNTEAFF. DNA for the CDR3: TGTGCCAGCAGCTTTGGAGGGGGTTGGACAGGGGAGTTTTCGAACACTGAAGCTTTCTTT.

The chain recombines TRBV11-1 with TRBJ1-2, with D perhaps TRBD1 (5 bases). The CDR3 covers 15 residues. Germline loops: CDR1 SGHAT, CDR2 FQDESV (reference sequence). Deletions cut 0 bases from V and 2 bases from J, with 10 bases between. The CDR3 DNA reads TGTGCCAGCAGCTTAGCAACAGGTGTCAACTATGGCTACACCTTC. As protein: CASSLATGVNYGYTF.

The chain couples TRBV19 to TRBJ1-5, with TRBD1 matching over 7 bases. Germline CDR1 and CDR2: LNHDA and SQIVND (reference sequence). Losses at the gene ends were 3 bases for V and 6 bases for J; bases not matched to a gene: 8. The CDR3 loop spans 15 amino acids. The CDR3 sequence is CASSIGYRGGQPQHF. In DNA, the CDR3 is TGTGCCAGTAGTATCGGGTACAGGGGCGGTCAGCCCCAGCATTTT.

J is TRBJ2-1 and V is TRBV2, with TRBD1 identical over 8 bases. Germline V CDR1 and CDR2: SNHLY, FYNNEI. The CDR3 loop spans 13 amino acids. With V trimmed by 5 bases and J by 8 bases, 5 bases remained unmatched. The CDR3: CASSTGGRDEQFF. In nucleotides, the CDR3 is TGTGCCAGCAGTACAGGGGGGCGGGATGAGCAGTTCTTC.

The V gene is TRBV10-3, the J gene TRBJ1-3; D is ambiguous. The V and J ends lost 7 bases and 0 bases respectively, with 4 bases between them. The CDR3 extends over 12 amino acids. CDR1 and CDR2 (germline): ENHRY, SYGVKD. This CDR3 is CAIKTSGNTIYF. CDR3 nucleotide sequence: TGTGCCATCAAGACCTCTGGAAACACCATATATTTT.

The chain recombines TRBV4-2 with TRBJ1-1; TRBD1 agrees at 7 bases. CDR1 and CDR2 (germline): LGHNA, YNFKEQ. The CDR3 runs 16 residues. J was trimmed by 1 base and V by 2 bases; bases with no gene match: 7. The CDR3 loop is CASSQIPGTANTEAFF. The CDR3 DNA reads TGTGCCAGCAGCCAAATCCCCGGGACAGCGAACACTGAAGCTTTCTTT.

The chain employs TRBV2 and TRBJ1-4; 8 nucleotides line up with TRBD1. The germline CDR1 and CDR2 sequences are SNHLY and FYNNEI. The V segment lost 5 bases and the J segment 5 bases; nucleotides outside the gene matches: 7. The CDR3 sequence is 15 residues long. The CDR3 bases are TGTGCCAGCAGTCCAGCAGGGGGCGAGAATGAAAAACTGTTTTTT. Translation gives CASSPAGGENEKLFF.

This clone has more than one count but fewer than ten. CDR3 sequence reads: CASSLVIGTGGARQYF. The CDR3 nucleotides are TGTGCCAGCAGCTTAGTCATTGGGACAGGGGGCGCAAGGCAGTACTTC. This chain links TRBV7-8 with TRBJ2-7; 12 bases map to TRBD1. Trimming cost V 1 base and J 9 bases; bases outside gene matches: 10. CDR1 and CDR2 from the germline V gene are SGHVS and FQNEAQ. The CDR3 has 16 residues.

This chain uses TRBV5-1 with TRBJ2-2; 16 bases fit TRBD2. The CDR3 sequence is 18 residues long. V dropped 4 bases and J dropped 4; count of bases not matched to a gene: 7. Germline values: CDR1 SGHRS, CDR2 YFSETQ. CDR3 nucleotide sequence: TGCGCCAGCAGCGTGGGACTAGCGGGGGGGCCCGGCACCGGGGAGCTGTTTTTT. Its protein is CASSVGLAGGPGTGELFF.

This chain links TRBV6-5 with TRBJ1-1, with TRBD1 as a possible D gene (6 bases). CDR3 length: 15 amino acids. Germline CDR1 reads MNHEY; CDR2 reads SVGAGI. V lost 0 bases and J lost 4, with 12 bases in between. The CDR3 here is CASSYSRGGATEAFF. The CDR3, as DNA: TGTGCCAGCAGTTACTCGAGAGGGGGAGCCACTGAAGCTTTCTTT.

This clone was observed once. At the DNA level, this CDR3 is encoded by other sequences in the same sample as well. The chain joins TRBV18 to TRBJ2-1; D unclear. The CDR3 consists of 13 residues. CDR1 KGHSH and CDR2 LQKENI come from the germline V gene. With 0 bases removed from V and 4 bases from J, the gap between germline ends came to 4 bases. The CDR3 DNA reads TGTGCCAGCTCACCACCCACTTACAATGAGCAGTTCTTC. Its protein product is CASSPPTYNEQFF.

The rearrangement uses TRBV9 and TRBJ1-1, with D possibly being TRBD1 (5 bases). This CDR3 has 15 residues. Trimming pared 4 bases from V and 0 bases from J, leaving 13 bases between. Germline lookup yields CDR1 SGDLS and CDR2 YYNGEE. The CDR3 reads CASSTQTVLNTEAFF. CDR3 bases: TGTGCCAGCAGCACCCAGACAGTACTGAACACTGAAGCTTTCTTT.